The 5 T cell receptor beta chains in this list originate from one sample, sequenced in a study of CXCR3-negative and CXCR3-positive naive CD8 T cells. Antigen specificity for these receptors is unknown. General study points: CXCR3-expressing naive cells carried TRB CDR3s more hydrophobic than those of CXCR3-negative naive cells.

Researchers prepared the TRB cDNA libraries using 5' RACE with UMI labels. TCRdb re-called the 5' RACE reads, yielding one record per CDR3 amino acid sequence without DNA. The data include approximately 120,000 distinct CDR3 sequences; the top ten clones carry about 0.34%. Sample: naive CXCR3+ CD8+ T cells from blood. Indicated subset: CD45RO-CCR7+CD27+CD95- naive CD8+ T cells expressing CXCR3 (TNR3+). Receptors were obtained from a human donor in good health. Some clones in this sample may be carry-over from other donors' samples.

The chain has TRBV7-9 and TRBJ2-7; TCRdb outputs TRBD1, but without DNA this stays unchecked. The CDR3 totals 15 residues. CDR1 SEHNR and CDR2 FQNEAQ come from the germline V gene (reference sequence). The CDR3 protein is CASSPRDRAFYEQYF.

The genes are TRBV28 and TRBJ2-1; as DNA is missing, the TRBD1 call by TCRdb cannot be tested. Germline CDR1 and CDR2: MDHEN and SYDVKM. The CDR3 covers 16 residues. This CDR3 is CASSPSRDRGHNEQFF. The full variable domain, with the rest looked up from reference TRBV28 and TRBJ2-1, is DVKVTQSSRYLVKRTGEKVFLECVQDMDHENMFWYRQDPGLGLRLIYFSYDVKMKEKGDIPEGYSVSREKKERFSLILESASTNQTSMYLCASSPSRDRGHNEQFFGPGTRLTVL.

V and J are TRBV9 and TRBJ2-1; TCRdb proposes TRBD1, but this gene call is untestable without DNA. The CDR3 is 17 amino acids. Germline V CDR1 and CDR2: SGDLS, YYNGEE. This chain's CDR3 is CASSVAFGGGHYNEQFF.

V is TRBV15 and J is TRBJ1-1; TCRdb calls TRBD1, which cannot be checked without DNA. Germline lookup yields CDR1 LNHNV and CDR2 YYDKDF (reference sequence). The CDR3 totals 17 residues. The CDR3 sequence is CATELVRLTGVNTEAFF. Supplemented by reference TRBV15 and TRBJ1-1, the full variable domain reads DAMVIQNPRYQVTQFGKPVTLSCSQTLNHNVMYWYQQKSSQAPKLLFHYYDKDFNNEADTPDNFQSRRPNTSFCFLDIRSPGLGDTAMYLCATELVRLTGVNTEAFFGQGTRLTVV.

This CDR3 is CASSLASGGSFQETQYF. The V gene is TRBV7-8, the J gene TRBJ2-5; the TCRdb call, TRBD1, lacks DNA for checking. CDR1 is SGHVS, CDR2 FQNEAQ, per germline. The CDR3 runs to 17 residues.